This T cell receptor beta chain emerged from a study of blood T cell repertoires in COVID-19. For the study at large: The study drew acute and convalescent COVID-19 samples from the United States, Italy and Spain. From T cells, B-cell-depleted T cells, or PBMCs came the material, which was cDNA or gDNA.

This clone appeared a few times. The CDR3 is 15 residues long. V shed 3 bases, J shed 6 bases, and the junction held 8 bases outside the gene matches. Germline CDR1 reads SGHAT; CDR2 reads FQNNGV. The authors' processing: The assay estimated nucleated cells by amplifying reference gene primers. Assay: immunoSEQ multiplex PCR; the TCRdb copy retains only in-frame clones and omits some. V and J calls and clone size are as listed in that table; D and trimming were resolved from the DNA. The sample has about 180,000 clones; around 89% are singletons. Sequences were obtained from peripheral blood. The chain recombines TRBV11-2 with TRBJ2-1; 7 bases map to TRBD2. This clonotype originated in a man aged 18 to 29 who had recovered from COVID-19. The CDR3 reads CASSFLAGVGNEQFF. The CDR3 nucleotides are TGTGCCAGCAGCTTCCTCGCGGGAGTAGGCAATGAGCAGTTCTTC.